This TCR beta chain was identified during a study of cytomegalovirus exposure and HLA in healthy donors. Assay used: immunoSEQ multiplex PCR; TCRdb lists only in-frame clones, some missing. Found here are 100,000 to 150,000 clones, approximately 89% of them singletons; the top ten hold 0.95% to 1.3%. CDR1 and CDR2 (germline): MNHEY, SVGAGI. V shed 2 bases and J shed 2 bases, with 10 bases lying between them. The CDR3 runs 15 residues. Material for sequencing was PBMCs. The chain combines TRBV6-5 with TRBJ2-1, with D possibly TRBD1 on 5 matching bases. The sequence was obtained from a woman aged 18-29 years in good health and CMV-seronegative. The CDR3 reads CASSYNRMPYNEQFF. The CDR3 DNA sequence: TGTGCCAGCAGTTACAACAGGATGCCCTACAATGAGCAGTTCTTC.